The 4 T cell receptor beta chains presented below share a single source sample, sequenced in a study of cytomegalovirus exposure and HLA in healthy donors. The study ran its PCR with 60 Vbeta and 13 Jbeta primers. Repertoires were generated with immunoSEQ multiplex PCR, while TCRdb's copy carries only in-frame clones and drops some. The table has fewer than 120,000 clones, 60% to 85% seen once. Material: PBMCs. The origin of the receptors is a woman aged 25 to 45 in good health and CMV-seronegative.

This chain uses TRBV7-9 with TRBJ2-5; the D is unclear. The V gene lost 0 bases and the J gene lost 1 base, with 9 bases spanning the gap. This CDR3 region has 15 residues. Germline CDR1 reads SEHNR; CDR2 reads FQNEAQ (reference sequence). In DNA, the CDR3 is TGTGCCAGCAGCTTAGCGGGCGAACCCCAAGAGACCCAGTACTTC. It is translated as CASSLAGEPQETQYF.

The V gene is TRBV10-3, the J gene TRBJ2-7, with 9 bases matching TRBD1. Trimming took 0 bases from V and 0 from J; bases not matched to a gene: 3. From germline, CDR1 is ENHRY and CDR2 SYGVKD. The CDR3 spans 16 residues. CDR3 region: CAISESGTGSSYEQYF. The CDR3 nucleotides read TGTGCCATCAGTGAGTCCGGGACAGGGAGCTCCTACGAGCAGTACTTC.

A single count supports this clone. This chain links TRBV9 with TRBJ1-4; D is possibly TRBD1 (6 bases). The CDR3 is 14 residues long. Germline V lookup: CDR1 SGDLS, CDR2 YYNGEE. Deletions cut 4 bases from V and 10 bases from J, with 17 bases between. The CDR3 nucleotides are TGTGCCAGCAGCTACCGGGACACGGACGGAAAACTGTTTTTT. It encodes CASSYRDTDGKLFF.

The chain uses TRBV11-2 and TRBJ2-5, with D maybe TRBD1 (6 bases). The V and J ends lost 5 bases and 6 bases respectively, with 22 bases between them. CDR1 SGHAT and CDR2 FQNNGV come from the germline V gene. The CDR3 is 16 amino acids. This CDR3 reads CASSTQAGGASQTQYF. DNA of the CDR3: TGTGCCAGCAGCACCCAAGCTGGGGGCGCATCGCAGACCCAGTACTTC.